This is a list of T cell receptor beta chains from one sample in a study of response to subunit inactivated influenza vaccine. A single record per CDR3 protein comes from TCRdb applying MiXCR to the RT-PCR reads. The data contain around 530,000 distinct CDR3 sequences, approximately 15% of them singletons. The input for sequencing was CD4+ T cells sorted from PBMCs, taken around 25 months after vaccination. The receptors derive from a man aged 50-75 years who received an inactivated influenza vaccine. The CDR3 runs from the conserved cysteine through the conserved F or W. Each record gives: D gene, J gene, V gene, clone size, CDR3 DNA, CDR3 protein. D genes are given only for firm matches. Rows give clone size only sometimes, using once, few, many, or a class for an expanded clone.

TRBD1 | TRBJ1-1 | TRBV20-1 | few | TGCAGTGCTGCTCCCGGGACAGGGGAAGCTTTCTTT | CSAAPGTGEAFF
NA | TRBJ2-5 | TRBV21-1 | few | TGTGCCAGCAGCATAGACCGGGACATCGGAAAGACCCAGTACTTC | CASSIDRDIGKTQYF
NA | TRBJ1-4 | TRBV20-1 | NA | TGCAGTGCCCAGGGTTTGGGTAATGAAAAACTGTTTTTT | CSAQGLGNEKLFF
NA | TRBJ2-2 | TRBV6-2/TRBV6-3 | NA | TGTGCCAGCAACGATAACTGGACCGGGGACAAGGCCGGGGAGCTGTTTTTT | CASNDNWTGDKAGELFF
NA | TRBJ2-1 | TRBV20-1 | few | TGCAGTGCTGGAGGCGGCCGGAGCTCCTACAATGAGCAGTTCTTC | CSAGGGRSSYNEQFF
NA | TRBJ2-3 | TRBV18 | once | TGTGCCAGCTCACCAGGAGTAGCCCCTACGCAGTATTTT | CASSPGVAPTQYF
NA | TRBJ2-3 | TRBV27 | NA | TGTGCCAGCAGTCAACGTATAACCCTCATCACAGATACGCAGTATTTT | CASSQRITLITDTQYF
NA | TRBJ2-1 | TRBV11-2 | few | TGTGCCAGCAGGATCCAGGACGGTCCCAGGCATGAGCAGTTCTTC | CASRIQDGPRHEQFF
NA | TRBJ2-3 | TRBV11-2 | few | TGTGCCAGCAGCTTAGCGCGGAAAGCAGATACGCAGTATTTT | CASSLARKADTQYF
NA | TRBJ1-6 | TRBV2 | many | TGTGCCAGCGGAAGGTTGGAGAATTCACCCCTCCACTTT | CASGRLENSPLHF
NA | TRBJ2-6 | TRBV5-5 | NA | TGTGCCAGCAGCCCGGAATTTTTCTCTGGGGCCAACGTCCTGACTTTC | CASSPEFFSGANVLTF
NA | TRBJ2-5 | TRBV20-1 | many | TGCAGTGCTAGCGGGCAAGAGACCCAGTACTTC | CSASGQETQYF
NA | TRBJ1-2 | TRBV5-1 | few | TGCGCCAGCAGCTCCTCCAGCGATGGCTACACCTTC | CASSSSSDGYTF
NA | TRBJ2-7 | TRBV12-3/TRBV12-4 | NA | TGTGCCAGCGCCGGGGCTAGGGAGCAGTACTTC | CASAGAREQYF
NA | TRBJ2-4 | TRBV20-1 | NA | TGCAGTGCCAGAGTGAGAACAGGGAACATTCAGTACTTC | CSARVRTGNIQYF
TRBD2 | TRBJ2-7 | TRBV4-1 | NA | TGCGCCAGCAGCCAAGAGACTAGCGGGGGACTCGAGCAGTACTTC | CASSQETSGGLEQYF
NA | TRBJ2-7 | TRBV7-2 | many | TGTGCCAGCAGCCCTAGGGGCAGGCCCCCGACCTACGAGCAGTACTTC | CASSPRGRPPTYEQYF
NA | TRBJ1-1 | TRBV20-1 | NA | TGCAGTGCGCTGAGACAAGATAGTGGCACTGAAGCTTTCTTT | CSALRQDSGTEAFF
NA | TRBJ2-3 | TRBV10-3 | NA | TGTGCCATCAGTGCAGGGTCAGATACGCAGTATTTT | CAISAGSDTQYF
TRBD2 | TRBJ2-1 | TRBV20-1 | few | TGCAGTGCTAGAGTGGGTAGCGGGAGGTTCGATGAGCAGTTCTTC | CSARVGSGRFDEQFF
NA | TRBJ2-2 | TRBV12-3/TRBV12-4 | many | TGTGCCAGCAGTCCTGGACTGGGTAACACCGGGGAGCTGTTTTTT | CASSPGLGNTGELFF
NA | TRBJ2-7 | TRBV20-1 | NA | TGCAGTGCTGGGGACGCCACGGACCAGTACTTC | CSAGDATDQYF
NA | TRBJ1-6 | TRBV3-1 | NA | TGTGCCAGCAGCCAAGAAGACTTCCAGGGCGATTCACCCCTCCACTTT | CASSQEDFQGDSPLHF
NA | TRBJ1-2 | TRBV29-1 | NA | TGCAGCGTGAGGACAGCGGGCTATGGCTACACCTTC | CSVRTAGYGYTF
TRBD2 | TRBJ2-3 | TRBV3-1 | few | TGTGCCAGCAGCCAAGGCAGCGGGGGGCTCACAGATACGCAGTATTTT | CASSQGSGGLTDTQYF
NA | TRBJ1-2 | TRBV4-3 | few | TGCGCCAGCAGCCAAGAAACAGCGATAGCTAACTATGGCTACACCTTC | CASSQETAIANYGYTF
TRBD1 | TRBJ2-6 | TRBV29-1 | many | TGCAGCGTTGCCGGGACAGCGACCTCAAACAACGTCCTGACTTTC | CSVAGTATSNNVLTF
NA | TRBJ2-3 | TRBV29-1 | NA | TGCAGCGTTGAACAAGGACGGGGGACGCAGTATTTT | CSVEQGRGTQYF
NA | TRBJ1-2 | TRBV14 | few | TGTGCCAGCAGCCAAGGTATAGGGGACGGCTACACCTTC | CASSQGIGDGYTF
NA | TRBJ2-2 | TRBV7-6 | few | TGTGCCAGCAGCTTAGCATCCGCAGGGAACACCGGGGAGCTGTTTTTT | CASSLASAGNTGELFF
NA | TRBJ2-7 | TRBV7-9 | NA | TGTGCCAGCAGGCAAGGACCGGCAGGCGAGCAGTACTTC | CASRQGPAGEQYF
TRBD1 | TRBJ2-7 | TRBV29-1 | few | TGCAGCGTTGGGACAGGGCTGACCTACGAGCAGTACTTC | CSVGTGLTYEQYF
TRBD2 | TRBJ2-2 | TRBV11-1 | few | TGTGCCAGCAGCGAGGCCTCCCTAGCGGGGGGGCCTCACGGGGAGCTGTTTTTT | CASSEASLAGGPHGELFF
TRBD1 | TRBJ2-5 | TRBV20-1 | NA | TGCAGTGCTAGCGGCGGCAGGGGGTCGAAGACCCAGTACTTC | CSASGGRGSKTQYF
TRBD1 | TRBJ2-2 | TRBV3-1 | few | TGTGCCAGCAGCCAAGGGACAGGTAACACCGGGGAGCTGTTTTTT | CASSQGTGNTGELFF
NA | TRBJ2-2 | TRBV5-4 | few | TGTGCCAGCACCCCAGGCGGGACCACCGGGGAGCTGTTTTTT | CASTPGGTTGELFF
NA | TRBJ2-3 | TRBV9 | NA | TGTGCCAGCAGCGCCCGGTTCTACACAGATACGCAGTATTTT | CASSARFYTDTQYF
NA | TRBJ2-7 | TRBV6-5 | NA | TGTGCCAGCAGTTTCGCGGGGCAGGGCCTATACGAGCAGTACTTC | CASSFAGQGLYEQYF
NA | TRBJ2-5 | TRBV12-3/TRBV12-4 | NA | TGTGCCAGCAGTTTAACTACTAGTAAAGAGACCCAGTACTTC | CASSLTTSKETQYF
TRBD1 | TRBJ1-5 | TRBV6-2/TRBV6-3 | few | TGTGCCAGCAGACAGAGACAGGGGTCGCCGATTCGGGATCAGCCCCAGCATTTT | CASRQRQGSPIRDQPQHF
NA | TRBJ1-2 | TRBV5-1 | few | TGCGCCAGCAGCTTGGACGTCAGCTCCAACTATGGCTACACCTTC | CASSLDVSSNYGYTF
TRBD1 | TRBJ1-2 | TRBV6-5 | once | TGTGCCAGCAGTTACTCCACCGGACAGGGAAACTATGGCTACACCTTC | CASSYSTGQGNYGYTF
NA | TRBJ2-3 | TRBV3-1 | few | TGTGCCAGCAGCCGAGCGATAGGGTATACGCAGTATTTT | CASSRAIGYTQYF
TRBD1 | TRBJ2-1 | TRBV20-1 | few | TGCAGTGCTCCAAGACAGGGGGCGCGGAATGAGCAGTTCTTC | CSAPRQGARNEQFF
NA | TRBJ2-7 | TRBV28 | few | TGTGCCAGCACAGGGATCAACTACGAGCAGTACTTC | CASTGINYEQYF
NA | TRBJ1-5 | TRBV29-1 | NA | TGCAGCGTCGGAGACACGAGCAATCAGCCCCAGCATTTT | CSVGDTSNQPQHF
TRBD2 | TRBJ2-3 | TRBV5-1 | NA | TGCGCCAGCAGCTTGGGGGGGACTAGCGGAAGAATCACAGATACGCAGTATTTT | CASSLGGTSGRITDTQYF
TRBD1 | TRBJ2-7 | TRBV14 | NA | TGTGCCAGCAGCCAAGTGACAGGGGTCGAGCAGTACTTC | CASSQVTGVEQYF
TRBD2 | TRBJ2-5 | TRBV3-1 | NA | TGTGCCAGCAGCCATGGGACTAGGGGCCAAGAGACCCAGTACTTC | CASSHGTRGQETQYF
NA | TRBJ1-2 | TRBV6-1 | NA | TGTGCCAGCAGTGAGCAGGGGTTGGGATATGGCTACACCTTC | CASSEQGLGYGYTF
NA | TRBJ2-1 | TRBV14 | few | TGTGCCAGCAGCCCTCATTTACAGGGTATCGGTGAGCAGTTCTTC | CASSPHLQGIGEQFF
TRBD1 | TRBJ1-6 | TRBV10-3 | few | TGTGCCATCAGTGGTCAACTCTCTAAGGGACAGGGGCAACTGAGCTCCTATAATTCACCCCTCCACTTT | CAISGQLSKGQGQLSSYNSPLHF